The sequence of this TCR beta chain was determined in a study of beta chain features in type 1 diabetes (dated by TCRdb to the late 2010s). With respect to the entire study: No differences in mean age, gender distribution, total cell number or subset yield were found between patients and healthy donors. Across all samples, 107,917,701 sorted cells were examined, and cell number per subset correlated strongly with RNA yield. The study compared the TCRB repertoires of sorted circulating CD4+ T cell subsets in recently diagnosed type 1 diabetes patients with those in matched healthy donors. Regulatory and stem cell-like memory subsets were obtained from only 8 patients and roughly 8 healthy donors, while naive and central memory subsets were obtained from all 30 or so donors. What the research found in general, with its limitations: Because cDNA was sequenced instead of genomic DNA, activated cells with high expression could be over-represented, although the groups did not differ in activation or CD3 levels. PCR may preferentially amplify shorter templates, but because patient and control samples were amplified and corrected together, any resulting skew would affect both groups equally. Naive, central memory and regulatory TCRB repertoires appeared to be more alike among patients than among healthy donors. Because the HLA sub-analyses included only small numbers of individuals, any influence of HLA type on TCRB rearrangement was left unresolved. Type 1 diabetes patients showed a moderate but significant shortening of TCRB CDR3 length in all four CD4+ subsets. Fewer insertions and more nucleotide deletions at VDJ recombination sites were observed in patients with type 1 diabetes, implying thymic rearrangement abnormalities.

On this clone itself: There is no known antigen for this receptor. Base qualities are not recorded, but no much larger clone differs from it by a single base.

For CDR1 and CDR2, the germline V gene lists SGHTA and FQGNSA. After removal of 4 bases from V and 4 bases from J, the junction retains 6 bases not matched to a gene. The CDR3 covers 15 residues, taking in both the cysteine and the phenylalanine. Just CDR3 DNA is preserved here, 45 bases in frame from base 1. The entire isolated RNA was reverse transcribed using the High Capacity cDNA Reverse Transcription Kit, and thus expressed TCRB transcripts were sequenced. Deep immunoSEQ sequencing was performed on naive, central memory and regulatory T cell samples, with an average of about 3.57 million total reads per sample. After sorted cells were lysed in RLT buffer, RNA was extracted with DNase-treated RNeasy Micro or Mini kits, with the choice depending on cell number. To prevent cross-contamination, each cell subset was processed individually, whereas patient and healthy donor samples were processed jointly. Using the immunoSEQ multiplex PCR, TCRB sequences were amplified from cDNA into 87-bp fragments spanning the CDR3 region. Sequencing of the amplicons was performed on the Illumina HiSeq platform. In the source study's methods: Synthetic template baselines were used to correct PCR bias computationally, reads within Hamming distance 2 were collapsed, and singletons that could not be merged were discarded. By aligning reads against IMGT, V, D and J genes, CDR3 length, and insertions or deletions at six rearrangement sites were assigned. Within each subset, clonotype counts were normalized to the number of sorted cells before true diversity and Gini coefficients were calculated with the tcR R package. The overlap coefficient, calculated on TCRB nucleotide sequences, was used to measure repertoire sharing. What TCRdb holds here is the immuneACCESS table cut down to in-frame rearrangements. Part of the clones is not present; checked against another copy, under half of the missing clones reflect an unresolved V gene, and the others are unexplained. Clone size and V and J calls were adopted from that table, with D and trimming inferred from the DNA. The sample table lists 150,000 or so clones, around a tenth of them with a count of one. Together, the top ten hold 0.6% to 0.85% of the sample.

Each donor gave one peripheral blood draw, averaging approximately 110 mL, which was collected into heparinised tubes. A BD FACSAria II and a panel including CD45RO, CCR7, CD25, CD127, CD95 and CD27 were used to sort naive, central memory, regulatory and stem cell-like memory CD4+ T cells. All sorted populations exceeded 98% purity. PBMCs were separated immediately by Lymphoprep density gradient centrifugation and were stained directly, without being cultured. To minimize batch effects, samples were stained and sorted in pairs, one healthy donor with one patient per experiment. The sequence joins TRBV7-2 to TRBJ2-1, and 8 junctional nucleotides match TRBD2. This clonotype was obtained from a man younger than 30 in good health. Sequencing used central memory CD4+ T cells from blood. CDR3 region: CASSSVAGSYNEQFF. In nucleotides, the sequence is TGTGCCAGCAGCTCAGTAGCGGGGAGTTACAATGAGCAGTTCTTC.